These 21 T cell receptor beta chains originate from one sample sequenced in a study of shared clonotypes between healthy human individuals. The data were produced by immunoSEQ multiplex PCR, yet TCRdb's version contains in-frame clones alone and is incomplete. The table includes about half a million clones, almost 80% detected once. Sequenced: PBMCs. Receptors were obtained from a woman aged 40-49 years in good health. Some clones in this sample may be carry-over from other donors' samples.

This clone was seen a few times. This chain uses TRBV28 with TRBJ2-7; 9 bases match TRBD1. The ends lost 2 bases at V and 10 bases at J; junction bases unmatched: 6. Germline V gene sequence: CDR1 MDHEN, CDR2 SYDVKM. The CDR3 spans 13 residues. The CDR3 protein is CASSLGTGRQQYF. CDR3 DNA sequence: TGTGCCAGCAGTTTAGGGACAGGGAGGCAACAGTACTTC.

In its sample, this clone ranks as medium-sized. Other DNA sequences from this sample encode an identical CDR3 as well. This rearrangement joins TRBV10-3 to TRBJ1-2; D might be TRBD1 (6 bases). The V gene lost 5 bases and the J gene lost 2 bases, with 9 bases spanning the gap. The germline V gene has CDR1 ENHRY and CDR2 SYGVKD. The CDR3 contains 13 residues. The CDR3 sequence is CAISSDRNYGYTF. DNA for the CDR3: TGTGCCATCAGTTCGGACAGAAACTATGGCTACACCTTC.

This clone was detected only a few times. The rearrangement joins TRBV7-3 to TRBJ2-7; D gene unclear. Germline CDR1 and CDR2: SGHTA and FQGTGA. This CDR3 contains 15 residues. V lost 5 bases and J lost 2, with 16 bases in between. CDR3 sequence (DNA): TGTGCCAGCAGCCCGTACCGAGCTTCAGCCTACGAGCAGTACTTC. Residues: CASSPYRASAYEQYF.

The chain recombines TRBV9 with TRBJ2-2; D is perhaps TRBD2 (6 bases). Germline V lookup: CDR1 SGDLS, CDR2 YYNGEE. The V gene lost 1 base and the J gene lost 1 base, with 17 bases spanning the gap. This CDR3 has 18 amino acids. In DNA form, the CDR3 reads TGTGCCAGCAGCGTAAGCGGCACCCGGGGACTGAACACCGGGGAGCTGTTTTTT. Protein sequence: CASSVSGTRGLNTGELFF.

The chain employs TRBV30 and TRBJ1-1; D uncertain. Germline V gene data show CDR1 as GTSNPN and CDR2 as SVGIG (reference sequence). The CDR3 runs to 13 residues. V shed 5 bases and J shed 1 base, with 11 bases lying between them. The CDR3 bases are TGTGCCTGGGCGACAATGGGGAACACTGAAGCTTTCTTT. The encoded protein is CAWATMGNTEAFF.

This clone has just a few counts. The chain combines TRBV10-3 with TRBJ2-7; perhaps TRBD1 as D (6 bases). The CDR3 extends over 14 amino acids. CDR1 and CDR2 from the germline V gene are ENHRY and SYGVKD. The ends were cut back, 6 bases at V and 7 bases at J, with 19 bases in the middle. This CDR3 is CAIRDLDRPWEQYF. In DNA form, the CDR3 reads TGTGCCATCAGGGACTTAGACAGGCCTTGGGAGCAGTACTTC.

The CDR3 here is CASSLGGITEAFF. For the CDR3, the DNA is TGCGCCAGCAGCTTGGGGGGGATTACTGAAGCTTTCTTT. The chain links TRBV5-1 to TRBJ1-1, with a weak D call TRBD1 (5 bases). CDR1 is SGHRS and CDR2 is YFSETQ in the germline V gene. The V and J ends lost 0 bases and 5 bases respectively, with 8 bases between them. This CDR3 has 13 residues.

This sequence joins TRBV4-1 and TRBJ1-1; D gene unclear. The CDR3 is 15 residues long. The germline CDR1 and CDR2 sequences are MGHRA and YSYEKL. Trimming removed 1 base at V and 4 bases at J, with 13 bases between. Here the CDR3 reads CASSQVDRTSTEAFF. The CDR3, as DNA: TGCGCCAGCAGCCAAGTAGATAGGACCAGCACTGAAGCTTTCTTT.

V and J are TRBV9 and TRBJ2-7; TRBD1 agrees at 8 bases. The CDR3 covers 14 residues. Germline lookup yields CDR1 SGDLS and CDR2 YYNGEE. Trimming removed 3 bases from V and 3 bases from J; junction bases left unmatched: 5. The CDR3: CASSARGQLYEQYF. The CDR3 DNA follows: TGTGCCAGCAGCGCCAGGGGGCAGCTCTACGAGCAGTACTTC.

The rearrangement joins TRBV20-1 to TRBJ1-2, with unresolved D. Trimming left V 3 bases short and J 7 bases short, with 9 bases between. The V gene's germline CDR1 is DFQATT and CDR2 SNEGSKA (reference sequence). This CDR3 spans 11 amino acids. The DNA of the CDR3 is TGCAGTGCTAGGAATCCGGTTGGCTACACCTTC. It yields the protein CSARNPVGYTF.

The genes are TRBV28 and TRBJ2-5; TRBD1 aligns across 7 bases. The DNA end is more similar to TRBJ2-7, so the J call may be wrong. Germline V gives CDR1 MDHEN, CDR2 SYDVKM. CDR3 length: 13 amino acids. CDR3 in DNA: TGTGCCAGCAGTGGGGGACAGTTCTACGAGCAGTACTTC. It yields the protein CASSGGQFYEQYF.

The chain recombines TRBV28 with TRBJ2-7; D not resolved. V lost 6 bases and J 2 bases, leaving 8 bases between the germline ends. The CDR3 covers 12 residues. The V gene's germline CDR1 is MDHEN and CDR2 SYDVKM. CDR3 amino acids: CASSVGPYEQYF. The DNA for the CDR3 is TGTGCCAGCAGCGTAGGGCCCTACGAGCAGTACTTC. The full variable domain, rest sourced from reference TRBV28 and TRBJ2-7, is DVKVTQSSRYLVKRTGEKVFLECVQDMDHENMFWYRQDPGLGLRLIYFSYDVKMKEKGDIPEGYSVSREKKERFSLILESASTNQTSMYLCASSVGPYEQYFGPGTRLTVT.

This clone was counted only a few times. This chain links TRBV14 with TRBJ1-2; weak D call: TRBD1 (5 bases). Trimming left V 0 bases short and J 8 bases short, with 13 bases between. The CDR3 is 14 amino acids. Per germline, CDR1 SGHDN and CDR2 FVKESK. The CDR3 protein is CASSQDRDSAGYTF. CDR3 DNA: TGTGCCAGCAGCCAAGATCGGGACTCAGCGGGCTACACCTTC.

This clone has just a few counts. CDR3 bases: TGCGCCAGCAGATTGACAGGGGGCGATATGGCCACTGAAGCTTTCTTT. This sequence encodes CASRLTGGDMATEAFF. The genes are TRBV5-1 and TRBJ1-1; 10 bases align to TRBD1. Germline lookup yields CDR1 SGHRS and CDR2 YFSETQ. The V and J ends lost 5 bases and 4 bases, in that order; junction bases with no gene match: 11. The CDR3 loop spans 16 amino acids.

The gene calls are TRBV7-2 and TRBJ1-5; D is perhaps TRBD1 (6 bases). CDR3 length equals 17 residues. CDR1 is SGHTA and CDR2 is FQGNSA in the germline V gene. Trimming took off 2 bases at V and 0 bases at J, with 14 bases between the two ends. The CDR3 DNA sequence: TGTGCCAGCAGCTTACTAGGGACATATCTTAGCAATCAGCCCCAGCATTTT. It translates to CASSLLGTYLSNQPQHF.

This chain uses TRBV27 with TRBJ2-7, with 9 bases that match TRBD1. Trimming removed 6 bases from V and 6 bases from J; junction bases left unmatched: 6. Germline assignment: CDR1 MNHEY and CDR2 SMNVEV (reference sequence). The CDR3 runs to 13 residues. For the CDR3, the DNA is TGTGCCAGCAGCACTACAGGGGGCATCGAGCAGTACTTC. Protein sequence: CASSTTGGIEQYF.

Of note for this clone: This sequence may be a read error, since a much larger clone differs from it by one base. The chain combines TRBV11-2 with TRBJ2-7; D unclear. The germline V gene has CDR1 SGHAT and CDR2 FQNNGV. There are 11 residues in the CDR3. The V gene lost 5 bases and the J gene lost 2 bases, with 4 bases spanning the gap. CDR3 sequence reads: CASSRAYEQYF. The DNA of the CDR3 is TGTGCCAGCAGCCGGGCCTACGAGCAGTACTTC.

This clone was found many times. The rearrangement joins TRBV29-1 to TRBJ1-4, with D perhaps matching TRBD1 (5 bases). The CDR3 sequence is 13 residues long. Germline CDR1 reads SQVTM; CDR2 reads ANQGSEA. V dropped 4 bases and J dropped 6 bases, with 12 bases sitting between them. As DNA, the CDR3 is TGCAGCGTTGTGTCGCAGGGCCATGAAAAACTGTTTTTT. Amino acid sequence: CSVVSQGHEKLFF.

The chain carries TRBV28 and TRBJ1-5; no clear D. Trimming shortened V by 9 bases and J by 9 bases, and 24 bases separated the two germline ends. Germline loops: CDR1 MDHEN, CDR2 SYDVKM. This CDR3 is built from 15 residues. The CDR3 DNA reads TGTGCCAGTATGATCAACCCTCCCGGGCTATGGCCCCAGCATTTT. Amino acid sequence: CASMINPPGLWPQHF.

The chain is built from TRBV29-1 and TRBJ2-1; maybe TRBD1 (6 bases). CDR3 length: 11 residues. The germline CDR1 and CDR2 sequences are SQVTM and ANQGSEA. The germline V and J ends were trimmed by 7 bases and 7 bases, with 11 bases remaining between them. The chain's CDR3 is CSGGQFNEQFF. The CDR3 DNA is TGCAGCGGTGGACAGTTTAATGAGCAGTTCTTC.

Here the CDR3 reads CASSPRANNEQFF. CDR3 DNA: TGTGCCAGCAGCCCCCGGGCGAACAATGAGCAGTTCTTC. The V call is TRBV6-5, the J call TRBJ2-1, with D unclear. The CDR3 extends over 13 amino acids. In germline, CDR1 is MNHEY, CDR2 SVGAGI. Trimming left V 6 bases short and J 5 bases short, with 11 bases between.